This is a list of T cell receptor beta chains from one sample in a study of cytomegalovirus exposure and HLA in healthy donors. Profiling relied on immunoSEQ multiplex PCR, and the TCRdb table lists in-frame clones only, not all of them. The sample holds around 70,000 clones, 75% seen once. The specimen sequenced was PBMCs. The receptor set was obtained from a man in his 70s in good health and CMV-seronegative. Each CDR3 is given with its conserved first and last residue. A D gene is named only where the DNA matches it firmly. Size values are once, few and many counts, or a class for expanded clones, and some rows have none.

V	size	D	J	DNA	CDR3
TRBV5-6	-	TRBD1	TRBJ2-1	TGTGCCCGCAGCTCCAGGGGGCCGGCCTACAATGAGCAGTTCTTC	CARSSRGPAYNEQFF
TRBV2	few	-	TRBJ1-4	TGTGCCAGCAGTGAAGCGAAGGCAGGAGGGGAAAAACTGTTTTTT	CASSEAKAGGEKLFF
TRBV5-6	once	-	TRBJ1-5	TGTGCCAGCAGCTCGTTGGGAAGTCGATTGGAGGATAGCAATCAGCCCCAGCATTTT	CASSSLGSRLEDSNQPQHF
TRBV7-9	-	-	TRBJ1-1	TGTTCCAGCAGCTTACAGGGTCTGAACACTGAAGCTTTCTTT	CSSSLQGLNTEAFF
TRBV5-1	-	TRBD2	TRBJ2-5	TGCGCCAGCAGCCGAGGGGATACTAGCGGAGCCCGACTTAGGGAGACCCAGTACTTC	CASSRGDTSGARLRETQYF
TRBV29-1	-	TRBD1	TRBJ1-2	TGCAGCGTTGAGAGCAGGGGGGTAAACTATGGCTACACCTTC	CSVESRGVNYGYTF
TRBV29-1	few	-	TRBJ1-1	TGCAGCGTTGTCGCGACAGTGAACACTGAAGCTTTCTTT	CSVVATVNTEAFF
TRBV19	-	-	TRBJ2-6	TGTGCCAGTAGTCCGAGCTCTGGGGCCAACGTCCTGACTTTC	CASSPSSGANVLTF
TRBV5-1	-	TRBD1	TRBJ2-3	TGCGCCAGCAGCGGCTCCGGGACAGGGTCAGATACGCAGTATTTT	CASSGSGTGSDTQYF
TRBV19	-	TRBD2	TRBJ2-3	TGTGCCCTATTAGCGGGGGGGGATATCACAGATACGCAGTATTTT	CALLAGGDITDTQYF
TRBV5-1	-	TRBD2	TRBJ2-7	TGCGCCAGCAGCGAAAGCGGGGGGCGGAGGTACGAGCAGTACTTC	CASSESGGRRYEQYF
TRBV5-8	-	TRBD2	TRBJ2-5	TGTGCCAGCAGCTCCTCGCTTAGCGGGAGGGAGACCCAGTACTTC	CASSSSLSGRETQYF
TRBV9	-	TRBD2	TRBJ2-5	TGTGCCAGCAGCGAGGAAGCGGGAGGGCCTTGGGAGCAGTACTTC	CASSEEAGGPWEQYF
TRBV28	few	TRBD1	TRBJ1-4	TGTGCCAGCAGTTTTACAGGGGTTGGTGAAAAACTGTTTTTT	CASSFTGVGEKLFF
TRBV28	-	TRBD1	TRBJ1-3	TGTGCCAGCAGATACCCAGGGGGCTCTGGAAACACCATATATTTT	CASRYPGGSGNTIYF
TRBV5-1	-	-	TRBJ2-5	TGCGCCAGCAGCTTGGGGCCGGGACTGGATGAGACCCAGTACTTC	CASSLGPGLDETQYF
TRBV13	-	-	TRBJ2-5	TGTGCCAGCAGCTTAAAGGAGGGGGCGTTGGGGCAAGAGACCCAGTACTTC	CASSLKEGALGQETQYF
TRBV5-1	few	TRBD1	TRBJ1-1	TGCGCCAGCAGCGCAGGGGGCGAGAACACTGAAGCTTTCTTT	CASSAGGENTEAFF
TRBV6-1	-	TRBD2	TRBJ2-6	TGTGCCAGCAGTCGGGGGGTTGGGGCCAACGTCCTGACTTTC	CASSRGVGANVLTF
TRBV11-2	-	-	TRBJ2-7	TGTGCCAGCAGCTTCCAAGCAGGGGCTAACTCCTACGAGCAGTACTTC	CASSFQAGANSYEQYF
TRBV13	few	TRBD2	TRBJ2-7	TGTGCCAGCAGCTTTAGCGGGGTGGGCTACGAGCAGTACTTC	CASSFSGVGYEQYF
TRBV5-6	-	-	TRBJ1-6	TGTGCCAGCAGCCTAAGACGGACAGTCTATAATTCACCCCTCCACTTT	CASSLRRTVYNSPLHF
TRBV30	-	-	TRBJ2-5	TGTGCCTGGAGTTTACAAGAGACCCAGTACTTC	CAWSLQETQYF
TRBV19	once	TRBD1	TRBJ2-5	TGTGCCAGTAGTATAGTGGCAGGGGGAGAAGAGACCCAGTACTTC	CASSIVAGGEETQYF
TRBV7-2	-	-	TRBJ1-2	TGTGCCAGCAGCTTAGGATCGGACAGAACCTATGGCTACACCTTC	CASSLGSDRTYGYTF
TRBV7-9	-	-	TRBJ2-5	TGTGCCAGCAGCTCAACCGGGACTCTCCAAGAGACCCAGTACTTC	CASSSTGTLQETQYF
TRBV5-4	-	TRBD1	TRBJ1-2	TGCGCCAGCAGCCACCCCGACAGGGCTTATGGGCTTTCGGACTACACCTTC	CASSHPDRAYGLSDYTF
TRBV7-8	once	-	TRBJ2-7	TGTGCCAGCAGTTTGACAGGAGGTATCTACGAGCAGTACTTC	CASSLTGGIYEQYF
TRBV30	-	TRBD1	TRBJ1-6	TGTGCCTGGGAAAAGGGACAGCTGAATTCACCCCTCCACTTT	CAWEKGQLNSPLHF
TRBV7-2	-	TRBD1	TRBJ1-2	TGTGCCAGCAGCTTAGTTCAGCAGGGGGCGTACGGCTACACCTTC	CASSLVQQGAYGYTF
TRBV13	-	-	TRBJ1-2	TGTGCCAGCTCCCCGGGGAACTATGGCTACACCTTC	CASSPGNYGYTF
TRBV5-4	-	TRBD2	TRBJ2-5	TGTGCCAGCAGCAAAAGCGGGAATAGAGGAGAGACCCAGTACTTC	CASSKSGNRGETQYF
TRBV7-9	-	-	TRBJ1-2	TGTGCCAGCAGCTTAGGTGGGGCAGAAGCCTATGGCTACACCTTC	CASSLGGAEAYGYTF
TRBV7-7	-	TRBD2	TRBJ2-3	TGTGCTAGCAGCTTAGGCGGCGGGAGTGGTACAGATACGCAGTATTTT	CASSLGGGSGTDTQYF
TRBV5-5	-	-	TRBJ1-5	TGTGCCAGCACCCCGGGGGGATACAATCAGCCCCAGCATTTT	CASTPGGYNQPQHF
TRBV30	-	TRBD1	TRBJ1-2	TGTGCCTGGACCCGGAATGACAGGGTCCTTGGCTACACCTTC	CAWTRNDRVLGYTF
TRBV9	once	-	TRBJ2-1	TGTGCCAGCAGCTCGGGAAGCTCCTACAATGAGCAGTTCTTC	CASSSGSSYNEQFF
TRBV28	-	-	TRBJ2-7	TGTGCCAGCAGTTTAACAGGGCTTGACGAGCAGTACTTC	CASSLTGLDEQYF
TRBV7-2	-	TRBD1	TRBJ2-5	TGTGCCAGCAGCTTATTCGCTGGGACAGGGGAAAAGACCCAGTACTTC	CASSLFAGTGEKTQYF
TRBV7-2	-	-	TRBJ2-2	TGTGCCAGCAGCTTAGCGGGGGCGCAAACCGGGGAGCTGTTTTTT	CASSLAGAQTGELFF
TRBV27	few	-	TRBJ2-2	TGTGCCACCAAAGGAAGGGGTGAGGCCGGGGAGCTGTTTTTT	CATKGRGEAGELFF
TRBV6-6	-	-	TRBJ1-4	TGTGCCAGCAGTTACTCAACGATCTACGGAAAACTGTTTTTT	CASSYSTIYGKLFF
TRBV10-1	-	-	TRBJ2-5	TGCGCCAGCAGTGAGTCGTCGGAGACCGGCGAAAGGTACTTC	CASSESSETGERYF
TRBV7-2	-	TRBD2	TRBJ2-3	TGTGCCAGCAGGGGACTAGCCTACACAGATACGCAGTATTTT	CASRGLAYTDTQYF
TRBV27	-	TRBD1	TRBJ1-2	TGTGCCAGCAGTTTAGGGACAGGGGGTAAATATGGCTACACCTTC	CASSLGTGGKYGYTF
TRBV19	-	TRBD1	TRBJ1-6	TGTGCCAGTAGACCTCTGGGACAGGTAAATTCACCCCTCCACTTT	CASRPLGQVNSPLHF